These 13 T cell receptor beta chains were all obtained from the same sample, sequenced in a study of blood T cells in healthy people across ages. Primers used in a second PCR of about 7 to 12 cycles were a sample-barcoded 5' primer and a J-beta primer mix. TCRdb ran MiXCR on the 5' RACE reads and lists one entry per CDR3 protein. Altogether 1.5 million to 2 million distinct CDR3 sequences are present, approximately 40% being singletons, with the ten largest covering about 21%. The sample consisted of blood. Receptor source: a human donor in good health.

V and J are TRBV7-2 and TRBJ2-3; 8 bases map to TRBD2. Per germline, CDR1 SGHTA and CDR2 FQGNSA. The CDR3 spans 17 residues. The V segment lost 2 bases and the J segment 4 bases; nucleotides outside the gene matches: 11. CDR3 region: CASSLIASGWGPDTQYF. CDR3 DNA: TGTGCCAGCAGCTTAATAGCTAGCGGGTGGGGGCCAGATACGCAGTATTTT.

This clonotype showed up just a few times. The rearrangement uses TRBV6-2 or TRBV6-3 and TRBJ1-1; TRBD1 agrees at 7 bases. Germline-derived CDR1 and CDR2 are MNHEY and SVGEGT. The CDR3 has 16 residues. The V segment lost 7 bases and the J segment 4 bases; nucleotides outside the gene matches: 15. The CDR3 reads CASILGFQTGPTEAFF. The CDR3 nucleotides read TGTGCCAGCATCCTAGGATTCCAGACAGGGCCCACTGAAGCTTTCTTT.

The rearrangement uses TRBV20-1 and TRBJ2-7; 9 positions agree with TRBD1. V lost 3 bases and J lost 2; bases outside the gene matches: 2. Germline V gene sequence: CDR1 DFQATT, CDR2 SNEGSKA (reference sequence). The CDR3 spans 13 residues. The CDR3 region has the DNA TGCAGTGCTAGCGGGACAGGGACCTACGAGCAGTACTTC. As protein: CSASGTGTYEQYF.

This clonotype was counted many times. The chain couples TRBV6-5 to TRBJ2-7; 8 bases match TRBD2. This CDR3 is built from 15 residues. Trimming removed 6 bases from V and 3 bases from J; junction bases left unmatched: 10. CDR1 MNHEY and CDR2 SVGAGI come from the germline V gene. This chain's CDR3 is CASSLNSGIGYEQYF. In DNA form, the CDR3 reads TGTGCCAGCAGCCTAAATAGCGGGATAGGCTACGAGCAGTACTTC.

The chain recombines TRBV19 with TRBJ1-4, with D unresolved. There are 15 residues in the CDR3. Trimming stripped 8 bases from V and 1 base from J, with 14 bases between. Germline CDR1 is LNHDA and CDR2 is SQIVND (reference sequence). The CDR3: CASSARWGTNEKLFF. CDR3 DNA: TGTGCCAGTTCCGCCCGTTGGGGAACTAATGAAAAACTGTTTTTT. The full variable domain, its missing parts supplied by reference TRBV19 and TRBJ1-4, is DGGITQSPKYLFRKEGQNVTLSCEQNLNHDAMYWYRQDPGQGLRLIYYSQIVNDFQKGDIAEGYSVSREKKESFPLTVTSAQKNPTAFYLCASSARWGTNEKLFFGSGTQLSVL.

The CDR3 region has the DNA TGCAGTCTGCTAGCGGGGAAACACAGCACAGATACGCAGTATTTT. Protein sequence: CSLLAGKHSTDTQYF. The genes are TRBV20-1 and TRBJ2-3, with TRBD2 identical over 9 bases. The CDR3 is made up of 15 amino acids. V shed 8 bases, J shed 0 bases, and the junction held 9 bases outside the gene matches. Germline-derived CDR1 and CDR2 are DFQATT and SNEGSKA (reference sequence).

The rearrangement links TRBV28 to TRBJ2-2; perhaps D is TRBD1 or TRBD2 (5 bases each). Germline V gene sequence: CDR1 MDHEN, CDR2 SYDVKM. Deletions cut 4 bases from V and 6 bases from J, with 21 bases between. The CDR3 extends over 17 amino acids. The CDR3 DNA sequence: TGTGCCAGCAGTTCCTTAACCGGGACCGGGTGGTCCGGGGAGCTGTTTTTT. Translated, it gives CASSSLTGTGWSGELFF.

V usage is TRBV7-2 and J usage is TRBJ2-7, with 7 bases aligning to TRBD1. Unmatched junction bases numbered 5, after V lost 0 bases and J lost 0 bases. CDR1 is SGHTA, CDR2 FQGNSA, per germline. This CDR3 is built from 16 residues. The CDR3 DNA reads TGTGCCAGCAGCTTAGCACCGGGACAGCACTCCTACGAGCAGTACTTC. It encodes CASSLAPGQHSYEQYF.

This chain uses TRBV12-3 or TRBV12-4 with TRBJ2-7, with TRBD1 matching over 7 bases. The better agreement between TRBJ2-5 and the DNA end casts doubt on the J call. The CDR3 is 14 residues long. The CDR3 DNA reads TGTGCCAGCAGTCCGTGGGACAGTTCGGAGACCCAGTACTTC. It specifies CASSPWDSSETQYF.

The chain recombines TRBV4-3 with TRBJ1-1, with D hard to call. This CDR3 comprises 17 residues. CDR1 and CDR2 from the germline V gene are LGHNA and YSLEER. V lost 0 bases, J lost 0 bases, and 14 bases lay in between. CDR3: CASSQEAGTVMNTEAFF. CDR3 nucleotide sequence: TGCGCCAGCAGCCAAGAGGCAGGAACTGTCATGAACACTGAAGCTTTCTTT.

This clonotype was observed at least ten times. The rearrangement uses TRBV20-1 and TRBJ2-7; D is possibly TRBD2 (5 bases). This CDR3 is built from 13 residues. Trimming shortened V by 4 bases and J by 3 bases, and 13 bases separated the two germline ends. Germline CDR1 DFQATT, CDR2 SNEGSKA (reference sequence). The CDR3, as DNA: TGCAGTGCTACAGCGACTAAGGACTACGAGCAGTACTTC. Translation: CSATATKDYEQYF.

V gene TRBV7-2 combines with J gene TRBJ2-7, with 10 positions matching TRBD1. Germline CDR1 and CDR2: SGHTA and FQGNSA. V was pared by 5 bases and J by 0 bases, with 4 bases of the junction left unmatched. The CDR3 runs 15 residues. CDR3 residues: CASSRWDRGSYEQYF. CDR3 in DNA: TGTGCCAGCAGCCGTTGGGACAGGGGCTCCTACGAGCAGTACTTC. The full variable domain, rest sourced from reference TRBV7-2 and TRBJ2-7, is GAGVSQSPSNKVTEKGKDVELRCDPISGHTALYWYRQSLGQGLEFLIYFQGNSAPDKSGLPSDRFSAERTGGSVSTLTIQRTQQEDSAVYLCASSRWDRGSYEQYFGPGTRLTVT.

This clonotype was seen ten or more times. The chain combines TRBV11-2 with TRBJ2-3, with D unresolved. Germline V gene lookup returns CDR1 SGHAT and CDR2 FQNNGV. V lost 7 bases to trimming and J lost 1 base, with 9 bases between them. CDR3 length: 13 residues. The CDR3 loop is CASILTGTDTQYF. CDR3 nucleotides: TGTGCCAGCATCCTGACTGGCACAGATACGCAGTATTTT.